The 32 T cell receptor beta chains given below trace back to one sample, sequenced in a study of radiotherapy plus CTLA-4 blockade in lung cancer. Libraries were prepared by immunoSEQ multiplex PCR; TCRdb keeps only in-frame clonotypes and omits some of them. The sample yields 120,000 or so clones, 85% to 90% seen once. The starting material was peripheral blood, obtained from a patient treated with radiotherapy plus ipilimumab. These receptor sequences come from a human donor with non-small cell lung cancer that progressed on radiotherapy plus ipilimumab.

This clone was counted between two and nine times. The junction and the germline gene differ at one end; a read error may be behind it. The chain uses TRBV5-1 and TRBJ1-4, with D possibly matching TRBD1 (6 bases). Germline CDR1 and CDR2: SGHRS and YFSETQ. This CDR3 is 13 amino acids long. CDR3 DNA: TGCGCCAGCAGCGAGACAGGATCCAAGACTGCGATTTTT. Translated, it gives CASSETGSKTAIF.

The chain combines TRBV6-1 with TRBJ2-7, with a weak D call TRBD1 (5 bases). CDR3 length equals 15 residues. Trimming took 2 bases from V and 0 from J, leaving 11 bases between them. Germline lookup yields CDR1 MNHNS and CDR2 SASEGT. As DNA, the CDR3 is TGTGCCAGCAGTGAATGGGGCAGCGCCTCCTACGAGCAGTACTTC. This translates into CASSEWGSASYEQYF.

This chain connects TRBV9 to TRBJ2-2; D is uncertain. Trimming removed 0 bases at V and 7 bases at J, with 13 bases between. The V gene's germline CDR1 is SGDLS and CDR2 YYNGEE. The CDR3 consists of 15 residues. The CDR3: CASSVEGWYVGELFF. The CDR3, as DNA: TGTGCCAGCAGCGTAGAGGGCTGGTACGTCGGGGAGCTGTTTTTT.

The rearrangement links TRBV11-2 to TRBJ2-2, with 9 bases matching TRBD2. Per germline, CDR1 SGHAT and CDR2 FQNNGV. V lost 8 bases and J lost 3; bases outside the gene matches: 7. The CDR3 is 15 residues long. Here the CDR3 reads CASDPAGGHTGELFF. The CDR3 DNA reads TGTGCCAGCGACCCAGCGGGAGGTCACACCGGGGAGCTGTTTTTT.

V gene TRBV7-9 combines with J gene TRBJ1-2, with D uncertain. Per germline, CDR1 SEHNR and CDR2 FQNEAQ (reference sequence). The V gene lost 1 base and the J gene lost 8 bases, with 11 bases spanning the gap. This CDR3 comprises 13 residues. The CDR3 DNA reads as TGTGCCAGCAGCTTAGATCGAGACAAGGGCTACACCTTC. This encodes CASSLDRDKGYTF.

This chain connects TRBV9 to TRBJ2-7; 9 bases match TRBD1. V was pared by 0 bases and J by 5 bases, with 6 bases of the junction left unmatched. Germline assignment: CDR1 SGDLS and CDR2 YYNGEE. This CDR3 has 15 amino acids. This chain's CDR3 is CASSVVDRGRDEQYF. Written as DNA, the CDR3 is TGTGCCAGCAGCGTAGTGGACAGGGGTCGCGACGAGCAGTACTTC.

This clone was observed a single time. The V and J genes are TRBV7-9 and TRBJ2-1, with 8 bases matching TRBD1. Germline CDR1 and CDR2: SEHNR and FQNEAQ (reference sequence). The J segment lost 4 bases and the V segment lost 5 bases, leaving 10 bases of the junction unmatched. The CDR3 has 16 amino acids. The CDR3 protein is CASSGPTGVPYNEQFF. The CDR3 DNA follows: TGTGCCAGCAGCGGCCCGACAGGGGTTCCTTACAATGAGCAGTTCTTC.

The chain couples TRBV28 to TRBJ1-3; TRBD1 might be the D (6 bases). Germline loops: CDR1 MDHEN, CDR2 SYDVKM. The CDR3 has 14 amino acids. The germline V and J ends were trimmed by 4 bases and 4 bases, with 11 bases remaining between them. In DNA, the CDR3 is TGTGCCAGCAGTTGGACAGCTGCGGGAAACACCATATATTTT. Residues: CASSWTAAGNTIYF.

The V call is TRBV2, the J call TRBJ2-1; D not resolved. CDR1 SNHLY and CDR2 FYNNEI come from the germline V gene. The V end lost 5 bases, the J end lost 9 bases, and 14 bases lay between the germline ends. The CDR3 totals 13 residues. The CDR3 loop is CASSRSSISEQFF. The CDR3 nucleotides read TGTGCCAGCAGTCGCAGTAGTATCAGTGAGCAGTTCTTC. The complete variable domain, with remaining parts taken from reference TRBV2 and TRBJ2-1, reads EPEVTQTPSHQVTQMGQEVILRCVPISNHLYFYWYRQILGQKVEFLVSFYNNEISEKSEIFDDQFSVERPDGSNFTLKIRSTKLEDSAMYFCASSRSSISEQFFGPGTRLTVL.

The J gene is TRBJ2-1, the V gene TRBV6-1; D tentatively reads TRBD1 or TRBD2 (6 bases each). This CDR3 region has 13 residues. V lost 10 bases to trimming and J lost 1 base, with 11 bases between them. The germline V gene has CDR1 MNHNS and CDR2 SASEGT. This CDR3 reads CATRGESYNEQFF. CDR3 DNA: TGTGCCACGAGGGGGGAATCCTACAATGAGCAGTTCTTC.

The CDR3 loop reads CASSLVRGGEQYF. The CDR3 region has the DNA TGCGCCAGCAGCTTGGTACGGGGTGGCGAGCAGTACTTC. J is TRBJ2-7 and V is TRBV5-1, with TRBD2 as a possible D gene (5 bases). In germline, CDR1 is SGHRS, CDR2 YFSETQ. This CDR3 is 13 amino acids long. V gave up 0 bases and J gave up 6 bases, with 10 bases separating them.

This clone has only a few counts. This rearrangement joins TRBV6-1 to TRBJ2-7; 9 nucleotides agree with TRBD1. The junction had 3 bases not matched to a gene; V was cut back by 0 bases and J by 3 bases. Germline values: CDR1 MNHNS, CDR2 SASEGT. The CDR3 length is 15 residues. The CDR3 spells CASSEAGTGLYEQYF. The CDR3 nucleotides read TGTGCCAGCAGTGAAGCCGGGACAGGGCTCTACGAGCAGTACTTC.

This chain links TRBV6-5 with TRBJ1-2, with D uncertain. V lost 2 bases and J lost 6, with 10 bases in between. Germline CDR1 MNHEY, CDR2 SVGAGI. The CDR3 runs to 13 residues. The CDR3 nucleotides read TGTGCCAGCAGTTACACAAAGACTGATGGCTACACCTTC. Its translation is CASSYTKTDGYTF.

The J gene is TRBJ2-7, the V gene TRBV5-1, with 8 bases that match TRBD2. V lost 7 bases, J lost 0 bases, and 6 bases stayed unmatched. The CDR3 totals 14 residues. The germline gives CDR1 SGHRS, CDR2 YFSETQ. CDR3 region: CASRAGLVSYEQYF. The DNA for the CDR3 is TGCGCCAGCCGAGCGGGACTAGTCTCCTACGAGCAGTACTTC.

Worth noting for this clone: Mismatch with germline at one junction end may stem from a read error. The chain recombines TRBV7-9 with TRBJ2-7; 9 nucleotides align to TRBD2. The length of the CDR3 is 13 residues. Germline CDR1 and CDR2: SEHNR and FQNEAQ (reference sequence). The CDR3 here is CASSLEAAGGLSF. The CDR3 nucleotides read TGTGCCAGCAGCTTAGAGGCAGCGGGAGGCCTTTCTTTC. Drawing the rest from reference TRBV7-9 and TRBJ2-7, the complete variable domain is DTGVSQNPRHKITKRGQNVTFRCDPISEHNRLYWYRQTLGQGPEFLTYFQNEAQLEKSRLLSDRFSAERPKGSFSTLEIQRTEQGDSAMYLCASSLEAAGGLSFGPGTRLTVT.

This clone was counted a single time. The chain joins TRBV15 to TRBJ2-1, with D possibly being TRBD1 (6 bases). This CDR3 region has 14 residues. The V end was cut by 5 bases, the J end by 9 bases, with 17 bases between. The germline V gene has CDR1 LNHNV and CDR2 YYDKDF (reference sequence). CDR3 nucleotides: TGTGCCACCAGCCGTACAGGGCTGAGGGCTGAGCAGTTCTTC. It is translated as CATSRTGLRAEQFF.

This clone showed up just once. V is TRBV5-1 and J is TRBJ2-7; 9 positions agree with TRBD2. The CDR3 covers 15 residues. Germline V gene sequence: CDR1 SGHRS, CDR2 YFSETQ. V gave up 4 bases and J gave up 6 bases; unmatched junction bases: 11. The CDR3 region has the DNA TGCGCCAGCAGCCCCAAGGGGCCTAGCGGGGTCGAGCAGTACTTC. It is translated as CASSPKGPSGVEQYF.

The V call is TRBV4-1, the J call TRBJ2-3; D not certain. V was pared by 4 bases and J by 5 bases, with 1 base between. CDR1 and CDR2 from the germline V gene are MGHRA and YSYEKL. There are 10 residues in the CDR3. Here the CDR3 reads CASSRDTQYF. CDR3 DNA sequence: TGCGCCAGCAGCCGAGATACGCAGTATTTT.

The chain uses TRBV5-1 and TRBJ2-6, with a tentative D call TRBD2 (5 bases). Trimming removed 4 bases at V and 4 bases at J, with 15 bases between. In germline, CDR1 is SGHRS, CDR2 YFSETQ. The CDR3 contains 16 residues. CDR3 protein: CASSGTLAGGANVLTF. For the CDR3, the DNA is TGCGCCAGCAGCGGAACCCTAGCAGGAGGGGCCAACGTCCTGACTTTC.

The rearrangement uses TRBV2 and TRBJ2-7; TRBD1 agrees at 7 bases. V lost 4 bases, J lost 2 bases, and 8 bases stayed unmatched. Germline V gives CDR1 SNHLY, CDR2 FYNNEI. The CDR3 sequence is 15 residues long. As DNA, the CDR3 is TGTGCCAGCAGTGTAAGGGACAGCATGGCCTACGAGCAGTACTTC. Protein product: CASSVRDSMAYEQYF.

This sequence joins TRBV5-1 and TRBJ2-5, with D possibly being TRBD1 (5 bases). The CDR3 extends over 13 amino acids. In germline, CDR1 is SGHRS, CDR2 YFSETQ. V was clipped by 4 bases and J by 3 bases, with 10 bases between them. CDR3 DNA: TGCGCCAGCAGCGCGGACATAGAAGAGACCCAGTACTTC. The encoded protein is CASSADIEETQYF.

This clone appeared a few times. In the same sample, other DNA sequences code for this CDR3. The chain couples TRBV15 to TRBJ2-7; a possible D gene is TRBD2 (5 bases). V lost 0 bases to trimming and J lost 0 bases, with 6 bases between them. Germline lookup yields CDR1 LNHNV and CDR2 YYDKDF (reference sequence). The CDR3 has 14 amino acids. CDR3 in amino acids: CATSRDGSSYEQYF. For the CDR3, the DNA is TGTGCCACCAGCAGAGATGGGAGCTCCTACGAGCAGTACTTC.

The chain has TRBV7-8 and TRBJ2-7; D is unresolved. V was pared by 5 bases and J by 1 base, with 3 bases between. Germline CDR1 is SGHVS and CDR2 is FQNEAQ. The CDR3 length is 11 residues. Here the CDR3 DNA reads TGTGCCAGCAGCCGGTCCTACGAGCAGTACTTC. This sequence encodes CASSRSYEQYF.

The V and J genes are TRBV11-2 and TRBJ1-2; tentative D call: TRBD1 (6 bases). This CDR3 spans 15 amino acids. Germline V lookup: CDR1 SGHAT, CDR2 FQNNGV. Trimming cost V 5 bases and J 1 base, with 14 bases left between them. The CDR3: CASSASTGFNYGYTF. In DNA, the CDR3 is TGTGCCAGCAGCGCCTCGACAGGATTTAACTATGGCTACACCTTC. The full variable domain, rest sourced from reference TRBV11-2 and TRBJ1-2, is EAGVAQSPRYKIIEKRQSVAFWCNPISGHATLYWYQQILGQGPKLLIQFQNNGVVDDSQLPKDRFSAERLKGVDSTLKIQPAKLEDSAVYLCASSASTGFNYGYTFGSGTRLTVV.

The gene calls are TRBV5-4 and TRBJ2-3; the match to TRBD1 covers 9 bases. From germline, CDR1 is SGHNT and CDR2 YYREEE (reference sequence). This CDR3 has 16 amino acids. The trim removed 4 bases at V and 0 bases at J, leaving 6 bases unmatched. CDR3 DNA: TGTGCCAGCAGCACTGCGGGACAGGGAAGCACAGATACGCAGTATTTT. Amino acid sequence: CASSTAGQGSTDTQYF. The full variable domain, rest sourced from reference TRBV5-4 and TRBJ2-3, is ETGVTQSPTHLIKTRGQQVTLRCSSQSGHNTVSWYQQALGQGPQFIFQYYREEENGRGNFPPRFSGLQFPNYSSELNVNALELDDSALYLCASSTAGQGSTDTQYFGPGTRLTVL.

The chain's CDR3 is CASSTTHELYNEQFF. The CDR3, as DNA: TGTGCCAGTAGTACTACCCATGAGTTGTACAATGAGCAGTTCTTC. The chain is built from TRBV19 and TRBJ2-1; D gene ambiguous. Germline CDR1 LNHDA, CDR2 SQIVND (reference sequence). The length of the CDR3 is 15 residues. V lost 4 bases and J lost 4, with 14 bases in between.

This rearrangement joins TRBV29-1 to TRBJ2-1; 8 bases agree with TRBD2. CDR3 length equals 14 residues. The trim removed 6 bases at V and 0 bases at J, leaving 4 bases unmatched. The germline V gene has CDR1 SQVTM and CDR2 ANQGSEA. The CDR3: CSVHTSGSYNEQFF. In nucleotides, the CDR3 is TGCAGCGTCCATACTAGCGGCTCCTACAATGAGCAGTTCTTC.

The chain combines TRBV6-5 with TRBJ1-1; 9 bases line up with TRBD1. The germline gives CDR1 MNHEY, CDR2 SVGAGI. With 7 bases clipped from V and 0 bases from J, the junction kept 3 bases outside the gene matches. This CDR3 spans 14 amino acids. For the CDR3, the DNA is TGTGCCAGCATGGACAGGGGAATGAACACTGAAGCTTTCTTT. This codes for CASMDRGMNTEAFF.

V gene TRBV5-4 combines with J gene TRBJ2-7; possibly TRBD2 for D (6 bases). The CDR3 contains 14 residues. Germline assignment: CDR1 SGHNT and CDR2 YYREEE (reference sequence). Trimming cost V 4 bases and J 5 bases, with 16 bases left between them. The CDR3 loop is CASSLEGRSHEQYF. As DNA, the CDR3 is TGTGCCAGCAGCCTGGAGGGGAGGAGCCACGAGCAGTACTTC.

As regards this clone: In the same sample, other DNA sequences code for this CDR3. The CDR3 region has the DNA TGCGCCAGCAGCCAAGATCCCAGCGGGAGCTCCTACAATGAGCAGTTCTTC. It translates to CASSQDPSGSSYNEQFF. The chain combines TRBV4-1 with TRBJ2-1; TRBD2 matches 8 bases. The trim removed 0 bases at V and 0 bases at J, leaving 4 bases unmatched. This CDR3 is built from 17 residues. Germline V gives CDR1 MGHRA, CDR2 YSYEKL.

The CDR3 is CASRSQRYSNQPQHF. The DNA of the CDR3 is TGCGCCAGCAGGAGCCAGCGGTATAGCAATCAGCCCCAGCATTTT. V gene TRBV10-2 combines with J gene TRBJ1-5; D remains ambiguous. From germline, CDR1 is WSHSY and CDR2 SAAADI. The CDR3 is made up of 15 amino acids. The V end lost 6 bases, the J end lost 0 bases, and 12 bases lay between the germline ends.

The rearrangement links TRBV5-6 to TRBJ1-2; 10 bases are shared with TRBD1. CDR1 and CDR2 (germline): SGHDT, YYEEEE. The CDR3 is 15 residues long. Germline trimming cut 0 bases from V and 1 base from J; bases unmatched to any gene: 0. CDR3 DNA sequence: TGTGCCAGCAGCTTGGGGGACAGGGGTAACTATGGCTACACCTTC. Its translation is CASSLGDRGNYGYTF.